A single sample is the source of the 3 T cell receptor beta chains below, sequenced in a study of human T cells and chemical hapten exposure. Documented time point: patch test 3, about 24 weeks after DPC sensitization. Noted treatment: therapeutic diphenylcyclopropenone sensitization with weekly scalp DPC. MiXCR, run by TCRdb on the RACE reads, gives a single entry per CDR3 protein. Altogether 110,000 or so distinct CDR3 sequences are present, around 34% being singletons, with the ten largest covering around 2.7%. The starting material was whole blood, obtained in connection with sensitization to the hapten diphenylcyclopropenone (DPC). These receptors were taken from a man between 35 and 55 years old with alopecia areata. Some clones in this sample may be carry-over from other donors' samples.

The chain couples TRBV6-2 or TRBV6-3 to TRBJ2-1; D not resolved. Trimming left V 6 bases short and J 7 bases short, with 13 bases between. The germline CDR1 and CDR2 sequences are MNHEY and SVGEGT. This CDR3 is built from 13 residues. As DNA, the CDR3 is TGTGCCAGCAGGAATAGTCGTAAAAATGAGCAGTTCTTC. The encoded protein is CASRNSRKNEQFF.

The chain carries TRBV18 and TRBJ2-1, with D tentatively TRBD1 (7 bases). CDR3 length equals 15 residues. V gave up 2 bases and J gave up 8 bases, with 16 bases separating them. Germline CDR1 KGHSH, CDR2 LQKENI. CDR3 nucleotide sequence: TGTGCCAGCTCACCAAGCTCAGGGGGGATTTATGAGCAGTTCTTC. Its protein product is CASSPSSGGIYEQFF.

This clonotype was found a few times. The chain links TRBV6-5 to TRBJ2-3; tentatively, D is TRBD2 (6 bases). The CDR3 is made up of 14 amino acids. The germline V gene has CDR1 MNHEY and CDR2 SVGAGI. V was clipped by 7 bases and J by 9 bases, with 20 bases between them. The CDR3 DNA sequence: TGTGCCAGCATGGATCGGAGTGGTGCGGGGACGCAGTATTTT. Translating gives CASMDRSGAGTQYF.